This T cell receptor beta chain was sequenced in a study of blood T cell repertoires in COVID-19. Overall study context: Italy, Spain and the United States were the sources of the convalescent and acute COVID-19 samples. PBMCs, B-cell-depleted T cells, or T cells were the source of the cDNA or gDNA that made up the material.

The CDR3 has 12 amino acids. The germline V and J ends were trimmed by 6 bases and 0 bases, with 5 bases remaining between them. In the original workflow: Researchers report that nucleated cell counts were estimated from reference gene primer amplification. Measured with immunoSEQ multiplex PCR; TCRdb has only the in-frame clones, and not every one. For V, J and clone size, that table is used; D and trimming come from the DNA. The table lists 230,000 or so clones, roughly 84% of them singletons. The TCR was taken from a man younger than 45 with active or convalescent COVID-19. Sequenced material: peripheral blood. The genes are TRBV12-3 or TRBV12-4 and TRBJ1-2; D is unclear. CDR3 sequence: CASRATNYGYTF. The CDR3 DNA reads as TGTGCCAGCAGGGCAACTAACTATGGCTACACCTTC.